This T cell receptor beta chain was recorded in a study of CXCR3-negative and CXCR3-positive naive CD8 T cells. General observations from the study: CXCR3-positive naive cells carried more hydrophobic TRB CDR3s than CXCR3-negative ones. Similarly elevated diversity marked both naive subsets, with memory CD8+ cells showing far lower diversity.

cDNA libraries for TRB were generated by 5' RACE incorporating UMI labels. With the 5' RACE reads reprocessed, TCRdb shows one record per CDR3 protein and no DNA. This table holds about 89,000 distinct CDR3 sequences. Each CD8+ T cell subset was sorted in triplicate, hundreds of thousands of cells each. Germline V gene sequence: CDR1 DFQATT, CDR2 SNEGSKA (reference sequence). The CDR3 extends over 17 amino acids. To note about this clonotype: Antigen: not known.

Material: naive CXCR3+ CD8+ T cells from blood. This sample's subset: CD45RO-CCR7+CD27+CD95- naive CD8+ T cells expressing CXCR3 (TNR3+). The origin of this receptor is a human donor in good health. Some clones in this sample may be carry-over from other donors' samples. The chain is built from TRBV20-1 and TRBJ2-3; absent DNA, TCRdb's TRBD2 call cannot be checked. This CDR3 is CSAKGTSPDSITDTQYF.